The 10 T cell receptor beta chains below were found in one sample sequenced in a study of blood T cell repertoires in COVID-19. Profiled with immunoSEQ multiplex PCR; TCRdb holds only in-frame clones, not every one. The data contain 30,000 to 40,000 clones, 80% to 95% of them singletons. Specimen: peripheral blood. These receptors came from a male donor with active COVID-19.

J is TRBJ2-5 and V is TRBV6-1; 7 bases are a match to TRBD1. There are 15 residues in the CDR3. V shed 7 bases, J shed 5 bases, and the junction held 13 bases outside the gene matches. Germline V CDR1 and CDR2: MNHNS, SASEGT. The CDR3 nucleotides are TGTGCCAGCACCAACCGACAGGGCTCAGGGGAGACCCAGTACTTC. The encoded protein is CASTNRQGSGETQYF.

The V and J genes are TRBV4-1 and TRBJ2-5; D might be TRBD2 (5 bases). Trimming left V 5 bases short and J 0 bases short, with 16 bases between. The CDR3 runs 16 residues. CDR1 MGHRA and CDR2 YSYEKL come from the germline V gene. CDR3 protein: CASSRGQTVNQETQYF. In DNA form, the CDR3 reads TGCGCCAGCAGCAGAGGGCAAACAGTTAACCAAGAGACCCAGTACTTC.

V gene TRBV6-5 combines with J gene TRBJ2-5, with 10 positions matching TRBD2. Germline lookup yields CDR1 MNHEY and CDR2 SVGAGI. Trimming took 5 bases from V and 1 from J; bases not matched to a gene: 4. This CDR3 has 15 amino acids. The CDR3 DNA sequence: TGTGCCAGCAGTATTAGCGGGGGGATCCAAGAGACCCAGTACTTC. It translates to CASSISGGIQETQYF.

The chain carries TRBV6-1 and TRBJ1-6; D is uncertain. The CDR3 spans 13 residues. Trimming removed 0 bases from V and 17 bases from J, with 14 bases in between. Germline V lookup: CDR1 MNHNS, CDR2 SASEGT. This CDR3 is CASSEARILRVHF. In DNA, the CDR3 is TGTGCCAGCAGTGAAGCCCGAATCCTTCGGGTCCACTTT.

The CDR3 spells CASSRPARDFYNEQFF. DNA of the CDR3: TGTGCCAGCAGTCGTCCCGCCAGGGATTTTTACAATGAGCAGTTCTTC. The chain recombines TRBV27 with TRBJ2-1, with D possibly being TRBD1 (5 bases). In germline, CDR1 is MNHEY, CDR2 SMNVEV (reference sequence). The CDR3 covers 16 residues. V was pared by 5 bases and J by 4 bases, with 18 bases between.

This chain connects TRBV5-8 to TRBJ1-2; tentatively, D is TRBD1 (5 bases). Trimming left V 4 bases short and J 0 bases short, with 22 bases between. There are 18 residues in the CDR3. CDR1 is SGHTS, CDR2 YDEGEE, per germline. In DNA, the CDR3 is TGTGCCAGCAGCCTTGCGCGGGGCACGACGATGACTAACTATGGCTACACCTTC. The encoded protein is CASSLARGTTMTNYGYTF.

V and J are TRBV19 and TRBJ2-7, with TRBD1 as a possible D gene (7 bases). CDR3 length: 15 residues. Germline lookup yields CDR1 LNHDA and CDR2 SQIVND (reference sequence). V lost 5 bases and J lost 2, with 16 bases in between. The CDR3 here is CASSSQGGYTYEQYF. The CDR3 coding sequence is TGTGCCAGTAGTTCTCAGGGGGGTTATACCTACGAGCAGTACTTC.

The rearrangement joins TRBV10-3 to TRBJ2-7, with TRBD1 matching over 7 bases. V was pared by 0 bases and J by 3 bases, with 11 bases of the junction left unmatched. Germline CDR1 is ENHRY and CDR2 is SYGVKD. This CDR3 comprises 17 residues. DNA for the CDR3: TGTGCCATCAGTGAGTCTATTGGGGCAGGGGGAGTCTACGAGCAGTACTTC. Translating it yields CAISESIGAGGVYEQYF.

This chain connects TRBV24-1 to TRBJ2-2; D might be TRBD2 (7 bases). This CDR3 region has 15 residues. With 4 bases removed from V and 4 bases from J, the gap between germline ends came to 12 bases. The germline V gene has CDR1 KGHDR and CDR2 SFDVKD. The CDR3 coding sequence is TGTGCCACCAGTGACCCCCGGGGGGCCACCGGGGAGCTGTTTTTT. Translating gives CATSDPRGATGELFF.

This clone was seen a handful of times. The chain combines TRBV4-1 with TRBJ1-5, with 9 positions matching TRBD1. The germline V gene encodes CDR1 MGHRA and CDR2 YSYEKL. The CDR3 contains 19 residues. V was pared by 3 bases and J by 2 bases, with 14 bases of the junction left unmatched. This chain's CDR3 is CASSQNMDRGVQGNQPQHF. The CDR3 nucleotides read TGCGCCAGCAGCCAGAATATGGACAGGGGCGTTCAGGGCAATCAGCCCCAGCATTTT.